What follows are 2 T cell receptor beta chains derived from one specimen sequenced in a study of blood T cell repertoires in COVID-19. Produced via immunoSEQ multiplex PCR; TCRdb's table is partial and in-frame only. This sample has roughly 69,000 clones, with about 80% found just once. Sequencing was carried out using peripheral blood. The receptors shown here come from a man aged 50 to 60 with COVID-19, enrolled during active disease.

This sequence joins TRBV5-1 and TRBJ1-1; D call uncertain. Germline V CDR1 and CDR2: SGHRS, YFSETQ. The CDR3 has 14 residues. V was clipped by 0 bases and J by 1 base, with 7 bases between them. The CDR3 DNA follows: TGCGCCAGCAGCTTGGGGGCCTCGAACACTGAAGCTTTCTTT. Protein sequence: CASSLGASNTEAFF.

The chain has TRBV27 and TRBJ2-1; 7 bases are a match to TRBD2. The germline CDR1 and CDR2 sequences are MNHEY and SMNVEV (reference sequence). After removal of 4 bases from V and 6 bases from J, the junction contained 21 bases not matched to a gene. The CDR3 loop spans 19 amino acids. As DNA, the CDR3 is TGTGCCAGCAGTTCTCCCGGGATCGGATTCGGCGGGAGCACCAATGAGCAGTTCTTC. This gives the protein CASSSPGIGFGGSTNEQFF.